This T cell receptor (beta chain) came from a study of OX40 agonist ivuxolimab in advanced cancers. Overall study context: Ivuxolimab, an antibody acting as an agonist of OX40 (CD134), was used to treat patients. Overall study findings and caveats: Within 6 weeks, CD4+ and CD8+ blood T cells expanded clonally at 0.1 to 3.0 mg/kg.

This clone was observed a few times. What it recognizes is unknown. Some clones are missing from TCRdb's copy, which holds only in-frame ones; the method was immunoSEQ multiplex PCR. The repertoire holds fewer than 8,500 clones, with 65% to 80% as singletons. This clonotype originated in an adult with an advanced solid tumor such as melanoma, head and neck, liver or kidney cancer. Sequencing was performed on CD4+ or CD8+ T cells sorted from blood, taken in a trial of the OX40 agonist ivuxolimab.

CDR3 protein: CASSLAGRRGYNSPLHF. The CDR3 DNA sequence: TGCGCCAGCAGCTTGGCCGGGAGGCGCGGGTATAATTCACCCCTCCACTTT. This chain joins TRBV5-1 and TRBJ1-6; D gene ambiguous. V dropped 0 bases and J dropped 4 bases, with 14 bases sitting between them. CDR3 length equals 17 residues. Germline CDR1 is SGHRS and CDR2 is YFSETQ.